This TCR beta chain stems from a study of cytomegalovirus exposure and HLA in healthy donors. Points from the study as a whole: Based on reports, TCR beta sequences accurately predicted HLA-A and HLA-B alleles for most subjects.

The sample holds one count of this clone. The antigen remains undetermined. 13 Jbeta primers and 60 Vbeta primers were used for the PCR. Profiled with immunoSEQ multiplex PCR; TCRdb holds only in-frame clones, not every one. The profile shows fewer than 200,000 clones, over 60% of them singletons. There are 18 residues in the CDR3. CDR1 is SGDLS and CDR2 is YYNGEE in the germline V gene. V was trimmed by 0 bases and J by 2 bases, leaving 18 bases between them. Input material: PBMCs. The TCR comes from a girl aged 10 to 17 in good health and CMV-seronegative. V usage is TRBV9 and J usage is TRBJ1-3, with a tentative D call TRBD1 (6 bases). The DNA of the CDR3 is TGTGCCAGCAGCGTAGTTTGGGGTGGGAGGGGGACTGGAAACACCATATATTTT. This sequence encodes CASSVVWGGRGTGNTIYF.